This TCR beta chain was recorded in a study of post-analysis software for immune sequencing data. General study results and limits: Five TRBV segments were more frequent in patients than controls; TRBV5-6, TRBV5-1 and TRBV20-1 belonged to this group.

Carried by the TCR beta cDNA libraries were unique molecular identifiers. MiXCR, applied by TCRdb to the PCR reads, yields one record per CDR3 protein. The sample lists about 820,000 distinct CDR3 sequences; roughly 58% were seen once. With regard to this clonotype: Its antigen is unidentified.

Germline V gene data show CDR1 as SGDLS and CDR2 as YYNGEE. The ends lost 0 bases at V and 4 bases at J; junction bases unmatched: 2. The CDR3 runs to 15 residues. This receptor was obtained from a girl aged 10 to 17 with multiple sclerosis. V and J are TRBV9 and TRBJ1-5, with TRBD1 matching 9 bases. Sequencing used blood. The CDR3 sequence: CASSVGQGENQPQHF. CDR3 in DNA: TGTGCCAGCAGCGTAGGACAGGGGGAAAATCAGCCCCAGCATTTT.